This paragraph covers one T cell receptor (beta chain) sequence. Its antigen is unknown. The CDR3 totals 15 residues. The germline gives CDR1 SGHRS, CDR2 YFSETQ. Trimming left V 0 bases short and J 8 bases short, with 15 bases between. The assay was immunoSEQ multiplex PCR, and TCRdb's table has in-frame clones only and misses some. The table lists 60,000 to 85,000 clones, 80% to 90% of them singletons, with about 4.1% in the top ten. This specimen belongs to a study of OX40 agonist ivuxolimab in advanced cancers. Study-wide points: Relative to CD4+, CD8+ T cells held more expanded clones on average.

The receptor's source is an adult with an advanced solid tumor such as melanoma, head and neck, liver or kidney cancer. The sample here was CD4+ or CD8+ T cells sorted from blood, taken in a trial of the OX40 agonist ivuxolimab. The genes are TRBV5-1 and TRBJ2-1, with D perhaps being TRBD1 or TRBD2 (6 bases each). CDR3 amino acids: CASSLGRGRGDEQFF. The CDR3 region has the DNA TGCGCCAGCAGCTTGGGGCGGGGCAGGGGCGATGAGCAGTTCTTC.